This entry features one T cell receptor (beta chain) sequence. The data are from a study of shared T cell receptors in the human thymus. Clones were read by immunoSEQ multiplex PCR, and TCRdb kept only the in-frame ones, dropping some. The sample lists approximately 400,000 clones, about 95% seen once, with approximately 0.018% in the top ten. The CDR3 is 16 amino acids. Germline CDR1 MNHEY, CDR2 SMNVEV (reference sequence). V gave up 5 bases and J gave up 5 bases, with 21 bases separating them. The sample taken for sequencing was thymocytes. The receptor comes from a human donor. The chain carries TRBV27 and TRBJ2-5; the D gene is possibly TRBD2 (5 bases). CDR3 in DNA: TGTGCCAGCAGTCTCACCTGGCTAGCCGCCCGGGAGACCCAGTACTTC. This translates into CASSLTWLAARETQYF.